A single sample is the source of the 29 T cell receptor beta chains below, sequenced in a study of blood T cell repertoires in COVID-19. Here immunoSEQ multiplex PCR was the method, and the copy in TCRdb shows in-frame clones only, minus some. The sample has 58,000 or so clones, around 79% seen once. Specimen: peripheral blood. The origin of the receptors is a human donor in a cohort sampled during active COVID-19.

V is TRBV7-9 and J is TRBJ2-5, with 7 bases that match TRBD1. The CDR3 spans 15 residues. V shed 3 bases, J shed 2 bases, and the junction held 6 bases outside the gene matches. Germline V gene lookup returns CDR1 SEHNR and CDR2 FQNEAQ (reference sequence). CDR3 sequence (DNA): TGTGCCAGCAGCTTCCAATCGGGACAGCAAGAGACCCAGTACTTC. It yields the protein CASSFQSGQQETQYF.

The gene calls are TRBV7-2 and TRBJ1-6; 7 bases align to TRBD1. J lost 4 bases, V lost 5 bases, and 8 bases had no gene match. CDR1 and CDR2 (germline): SGHTA, FQGNSA. The CDR3 is 16 residues long. Here the CDR3 reads CASSPAGGQYNSPLHF. CDR3 sequence (DNA): TGTGCCAGCAGCCCGGCAGGGGGGCAATATAATTCACCCCTCCACTTT. Full variable domain (missing parts from reference TRBV7-2 and TRBJ1-6): GAGVSQSPSNKVTEKGKDVELRCDPISGHTALYWYRQSLGQGLEFLIYFQGNSAPDKSGLPSDRFSAERTGGSVSTLTIQRTQQEDSAVYLCASSPAGGQYNSPLHFGNGTRLTVT.

The chain joins TRBV15 to TRBJ2-5; tentative D call: TRBD2 (5 bases). Deletions cut 0 bases from V and 1 base from J, with 9 bases between. CDR3 length: 15 residues. Germline CDR1 LNHNV, CDR2 YYDKDF (reference sequence). The CDR3 nucleotides are TGTGCCACCAGCAGAGAAGTAGCGCGCCAAGAGACCCAGTACTTC. Translating it yields CATSREVARQETQYF.

The V call is TRBV9, the J call TRBJ1-6; 7 positions match TRBD1. CDR3 length equals 14 residues. The trim removed 3 bases at V and 7 bases at J, leaving 4 bases unmatched. CDR1 and CDR2 (germline): SGDLS, YYNGEE. The CDR3 reads CASSAGTANSPLHF. DNA for the CDR3: TGTGCCAGCAGCGCGGGGACAGCCAATTCACCCCTCCACTTT.

The rearrangement joins TRBV27 to TRBJ2-7, with 7 bases that match TRBD2. Germline CDR1 reads MNHEY; CDR2 reads SMNVEV (reference sequence). The V gene end was trimmed by 0 bases and the J gene end by 2 bases; junction bases not matched to a gene: 4. The CDR3 is made up of 15 amino acids. The CDR3 region is CASSLSSGLAYEQYF. In DNA, the CDR3 is TGTGCCAGCAGTTTATCGAGCGGACTAGCCTACGAGCAGTACTTC.

The J gene is TRBJ2-7, the V gene TRBV12-3 or TRBV12-4, with D unresolved. V was clipped by 0 bases and J by 3 bases, with 6 bases between them. The CDR3 is 13 amino acids. CDR3 protein: CASSLAAVYEQYF. The DNA for the CDR3 is TGTGCCAGCAGTTTAGCGGCAGTCTACGAGCAGTACTTC.

The chain has TRBV7-9 and TRBJ2-1; 11 bases agree with TRBD1. Germline V gene data show CDR1 as SEHNR and CDR2 as FQNEAQ (reference sequence). J was trimmed by 6 bases and V by 4 bases; bases with no gene match: 5. This CDR3 is 15 amino acids long. The CDR3 DNA reads as TGTGCCAGCAGCTACCCGGGACAGGGGGTCAATGAGCAGTTCTTC. Protein: CASSYPGQGVNEQFF.

This chain joins TRBV11-2 and TRBJ2-7; D ambiguous. The germline V gene has CDR1 SGHAT and CDR2 FQNNGV. The ends were cut back, 5 bases at V and 1 base at J, with 15 bases in the middle. This CDR3 is 15 amino acids long. The CDR3 spells CASSHDSFGSYEQYF. CDR3 sequence (DNA): TGTGCCAGCAGCCATGATTCATTCGGGTCCTACGAGCAGTACTTC.

This clone was found once. V gene TRBV12-3 or TRBV12-4 combines with J gene TRBJ1-1; D unresolved. The V and J ends lost 6 bases and 3 bases respectively, with 11 bases between them. The CDR3 sequence is 13 residues long. CDR3: CASSRDGDTEAFF. DNA for the CDR3: TGTGCCAGCAGCCGAGACGGGGACACTGAAGCTTTCTTT.

The chain links TRBV9 to TRBJ2-6, with D maybe TRBD2 (5 bases). The germline V gene encodes CDR1 SGDLS and CDR2 YYNGEE. V gave up 3 bases and J gave up 0 bases, with 10 bases separating them. CDR3 length: 16 amino acids. The CDR3 loop is CASSASTSSGANVLTF. The CDR3 DNA follows: TGTGCCAGCAGCGCCAGCACTAGCTCTGGGGCCAACGTCCTGACTTTC.

J is TRBJ2-5 and V is TRBV2, with no clear D. This CDR3 contains 11 residues. V lost 6 bases to trimming and J lost 2 bases, with 4 bases between them. In germline, CDR1 is SNHLY, CDR2 FYNNEI. The CDR3 sequence is CASRLQETQYF. Written as DNA, the CDR3 is TGTGCCAGCAGGCTACAAGAGACCCAGTACTTC.

The chain uses TRBV6-5 and TRBJ1-1; 8 nucleotides line up with TRBD1. This CDR3 has 14 residues. Trimming took 7 bases from V and 2 from J; bases not matched to a gene: 6. Germline-derived CDR1 and CDR2 are MNHEY and SVGAGI. The CDR3 DNA follows: TGTGCCAGCACTCGGACAGGGTTAAACACTGAAGCTTTCTTT. Translation gives CASTRTGLNTEAFF.

This chain joins TRBV27 and TRBJ2-7; 9 bases map to TRBD2. Trimming removed 2 bases from V and 7 bases from J; junction bases left unmatched: 15. Germline CDR1 and CDR2: MNHEY and SMNVEV (reference sequence). The CDR3 is 17 amino acids. CDR3 sequence reads: CASSLDVSVAGEGEQYF. CDR3 sequence (DNA): TGTGCCAGCAGTTTAGACGTTTCGGTAGCGGGAGAGGGAGAGCAGTACTTC.

This sequence joins TRBV9 and TRBJ1-6, with D unclear. The CDR3 consists of 15 residues. Trimming took 4 bases from V and 7 from J, leaving 15 bases between them. Germline-derived CDR1 and CDR2 are SGDLS and YYNGEE. The CDR3 here is CASSPSRFGNSPLHF. The CDR3 region has the DNA TGTGCCAGCAGCCCCTCGAGGTTTGGGAATTCACCCCTCCACTTT.

V usage is TRBV11-3 and J usage is TRBJ2-2; TRBD2 aligns across 12 bases. The CDR3 has 16 amino acids. V shed 5 bases and J 1 base; nucleotides not matched to a gene: 2. Germline loops: CDR1 SGHNT, CDR2 YENEEA. CDR3 in amino acids: CASSPTSGGNTGELFF. DNA for the CDR3: TGTGCCAGCAGCCCGACTAGCGGGGGGAACACCGGGGAGCTGTTTTTT. The full variable domain, its missing parts supplied by reference TRBV11-3 and TRBJ2-2, is EAGVVQSPRYKIIEKKQPVAFWCNPISGHNTLYWYLQNLGQGPELLIRYENEEAVDDSQLPKDRFSAERLKGVDSTLKIQPAELGDSAVYLCASSPTSGGNTGELFFGEGSRLTVL.

The chain employs TRBV5-1 and TRBJ2-5, with unresolved D. The J call is doubtful: the DNA matches TRBJ2-7 better. The CDR3 length is 13 residues. The V gene's germline CDR1 is SGHRS and CDR2 YFSETQ. The CDR3 sequence is CASSLVSSYEQYF. CDR3 DNA: TGCGCCAGCAGCTTGGTTAGCAGCTACGAGCAGTACTTC.

The V gene is TRBV30, the J gene TRBJ1-2, with 8 bases lining up with TRBD1. The CDR3 has 13 residues. CDR1 GTSNPN and CDR2 SVGIG come from the germline V gene (reference sequence). The ends lost 3 bases at V and 3 bases at J; junction bases unmatched: 3. The CDR3 DNA sequence: TGTGCCTGGAGCCGACAGGGGTACTATGGCTACACCTTC. Protein: CAWSRQGYYGYTF.

This clone was found a few times. V gene TRBV7-2 combines with J gene TRBJ2-7, with D possibly matching TRBD2 (5 bases). CDR1 is SGHTA and CDR2 is FQGNSA in the germline V gene. Trimming stripped 1 base from V and 3 bases from J, with 10 bases between. The CDR3 runs 14 residues. The CDR3 nucleotides read TGTGCCAGCAGCTTAGATGGCGGGTTCTACGAGCAGTACTTC. Residues: CASSLDGGFYEQYF.

This clone was seen a handful of times. The chain has TRBV27 and TRBJ2-7; D remains ambiguous. CDR3 length equals 14 residues. Trimming shortened V by 5 bases and J by 5 bases, and 16 bases separated the two germline ends. Per germline, CDR1 MNHEY and CDR2 SMNVEV (reference sequence). This chain's CDR3 is CASSDRHPVDEQYF. For the CDR3, the DNA is TGTGCCAGCAGTGATCGACACCCTGTAGACGAGCAGTACTTC.

The rearrangement joins TRBV28 to TRBJ2-1, with 9 bases aligning to TRBD2. V lost 5 bases to trimming and J lost 8 bases; unmatched junction nucleotides: 10. The germline V gene has CDR1 MDHEN and CDR2 SYDVKM. This CDR3 region has 15 residues. The CDR3 DNA reads TGTGCCAGCAGTCCCTCTGGCGGGAGGGTGTATGAGCAGTTCTTC. This codes for CASSPSGGRVYEQFF.

The CDR3: CASSFSRGPYNEQFF. The CDR3 bases are TGTGCCAGCAGCTTTTCGCGGGGGCCCTACAATGAGCAGTTCTTC. The chain carries TRBV11-2 and TRBJ2-1, with a possible D match to TRBD2 (7 bases). The CDR3 has 15 amino acids. Germline values: CDR1 SGHAT, CDR2 FQNNGV. The germline V and J ends were trimmed by 3 bases and 2 bases, with 11 bases remaining between them.

The sample holds one count of this clone. The chain employs TRBV7-8 and TRBJ2-7, with 7 bases matching TRBD2. CDR1 is SGHVS, CDR2 FQNEAQ, per germline. V lost 6 bases and J lost 0; bases outside the gene matches: 8. The CDR3 has 15 amino acids. For the CDR3, the DNA is TGTGCCAGCAGTCCCGGGACTACTAGCTCCTACGAGCAGTACTTC. Translation: CASSPGTTSSYEQYF.

The genes are TRBV11-2 and TRBJ2-7; D possibly corresponds to TRBD1 (5 bases). V gave up 6 bases and J gave up 7 bases, with 16 bases separating them. CDR3 length: 13 residues. Germline V CDR1 and CDR2: SGHAT, FQNNGV. DNA for the CDR3: TGTGCCAGCAGGCATTGGCAGGGATGGGAGCAGTACTTC. Encoded protein: CASRHWQGWEQYF.

The chain uses TRBV5-4 and TRBJ2-7; 9 bases match TRBD1. This CDR3 comprises 14 residues. V was pared by 3 bases and J by 2 bases, with 3 bases of the junction left unmatched. Per the germline V gene, CDR1 is SGHNT and CDR2 is YYREEE (reference sequence). CDR3: CASSSRQGAYEQYF. The CDR3 DNA sequence: TGTGCCAGCAGCTCTCGACAGGGGGCCTACGAGCAGTACTTC.

V gene TRBV5-1 combines with J gene TRBJ2-7; 11 bases align to TRBD1. The ends lost 4 bases at V and 3 bases at J; junction bases unmatched: 6. The CDR3 extends over 15 amino acids. Germline CDR1 SGHRS, CDR2 YFSETQ. CDR3 sequence (DNA): TGCGCCAGCAGCCCTACCGGGACAGGGGGCTACGAGCAGTACTTC. Its translation is CASSPTGTGGYEQYF. Filled out from reference TRBV5-1 and TRBJ2-7, the complete variable domain reads KAGVTQTPRYLIKTRGQQVTLSCSPISGHRSVSWYQQTPGQGLQFLFEYFSETQRNKGNFPGRFSGRQFSNSRSEMNVSTLELGDSALYLCASSPTGTGGYEQYFGPGTRLTVT.

The chain has TRBV6-4 and TRBJ1-1; 7 nucleotides match TRBD1. This CDR3 contains 14 residues. The V and J ends lost 6 bases and 4 bases, in that order; junction bases with no gene match: 8. Germline V gene sequence: CDR1 MRHNA, CDR2 SNTAGT. CDR3 amino acids: CASSPQGEATEAFF. In nucleotides, the CDR3 is TGTGCCAGCAGCCCCCAGGGGGAGGCCACTGAAGCTTTCTTT.

As concerns this clone: The same CDR3 arises from other DNA sequences in this sample as well. The CDR3 bases are TGCAGCGTTGATCCGGGTAACACTGAAGCTTTCTTT. This encodes CSVDPGNTEAFF. The J gene is TRBJ1-1, the V gene TRBV29-1, with D uncertain. The CDR3 spans 12 residues. Between the trimmed V and J ends, which lost 3 bases and 2 bases, there was a span of 7 bases. CDR1 and CDR2 from the germline V gene are SQVTM and ANQGSEA.

The V and J genes are TRBV27 and TRBJ1-2; TRBD1 matches 8 bases. This CDR3 contains 15 residues. Germline-derived CDR1 and CDR2 are MNHEY and SMNVEV (reference sequence). With V trimmed by 8 bases and J by 4 bases, 12 bases remained unmatched. The DNA for the CDR3 is TGTGCCAGCCGTCCCTATCAGGGGGCAGGCTATGGCTACACCTTC. Translated, it gives CASRPYQGAGYGYTF.

The chain is built from TRBV18 and TRBJ2-7; 9 bases agree with TRBD1. This CDR3 spans 14 amino acids. Germline V gene sequence: CDR1 KGHSH, CDR2 LQKENI. V dropped 4 bases and J dropped 5; count of bases not matched to a gene: 6. The CDR3 DNA sequence: TGTGCCAGCTCACTGGGACAGGGACGGAACGAGCAGTACTTC. Its translation is CASSLGQGRNEQYF. The full variable domain, its missing parts supplied by reference TRBV18 and TRBJ2-7, is NAGVMQNPRHLVRRRGQEARLRCSPMKGHSHVYWYRQLPEEGLKFMVYLQKENIIDESGMPKERFSAEFPKEGPSILRIQQVVRGDSAAYFCASSLGQGRNEQYFGPGTRLTVT.